The 5 T cell receptor beta chains below come from one sample, sequenced in a study of cytomegalovirus exposure and HLA in healthy donors (dated by TCRdb to about 2017). To prepare the library, the immunoSEQ multiplex PCR assay was applied. For the multiplex PCR, a mixture combining 60 forward primers for TCR Vbeta segments and 13 reverse primers for TCR Jbeta segments was used. The table was pulled from immuneACCESS by TCRdb, which kept in-frame rearrangements only. Such tables lose some clones; where checked, under half of the loss comes from unresolved V genes, and the rest has no known cause. For this sample, the table gives 55,000 to 75,000 clones. The ten largest account for 3% to 4% of the sample. The sequencing input was PBMCs. The receptors stem from a male donor in good health and CMV-seronegative.

Note on this clone: This same CDR3 is encoded by further DNA sequences in the sample. The chain employs TRBV7-2 and TRBJ1-1; D perhaps matches TRBD1 (6 bases). The CDR3 runs to 14 residues. The germline gives CDR1 SGHTA, CDR2 FQGNSA. V was pared by 1 base and J by 1 base, with 7 bases between. CDR3 nucleotides: TGTGCCAGCAGCTTAGTAGGGGGGAACACTGAAGCTTTCTTT. It codes for CASSLVGGNTEAFF. Full variable domain (outside the CDR3, taken from reference TRBV7-2 and TRBJ1-1): GAGVSQSPSNKVTEKGKDVELRCDPISGHTALYWYRQSLGQGLEFLIYFQGNSAPDKSGLPSDRFSAERTGGSVSTLTIQRTQQEDSAVYLCASSLVGGNTEAFFGQGTRLTVV.

CDR3 sequence: CASSTGGGYTF. The CDR3 DNA reads as TGTGCCAGTAGCACCGGAGGAGGCTACACCTTC. The chain joins TRBV19 to TRBJ1-2; no clear D gene. Germline V gene data show CDR1 as LNHDA and CDR2 as SQIVND (reference sequence). This CDR3 has 11 residues. The V gene lost 6 bases and the J gene lost 8 bases, with 10 bases spanning the gap.

The chain uses TRBV28 and TRBJ2-1; 10 bases agree with TRBD2. The CDR3 has 15 amino acids. The ends lost 6 bases at V and 15 bases at J; junction bases unmatched: 17. Germline CDR1 and CDR2: MDHEN and SYDVKM. In DNA, the CDR3 is TGTGCCAGCAGCCCCCGGGCGTTGTCTAGCGGGAGTGGGTTCTTC. Amino acids: CASSPRALSSGSGFF. The entire variable domain, with the rest obtained from reference TRBV28 and TRBJ2-1, is as follows: DVKVTQSSRYLVKRTGEKVFLECVQDMDHENMFWYRQDPGLGLRLIYFSYDVKMKEKGDIPEGYSVSREKKERFSLILESASTNQTSMYLCASSPRALSSGSGFFGPGTRLTVL.

CDR3 sequence reads: CASSLGAGKFYEQYF. DNA of the CDR3: TGTGCCAGCAGCTTAGGAGCGGGGAAATTTTACGAGCAGTACTTC. The chain recombines TRBV7-9 with TRBJ2-7, with TRBD2 matching over 7 bases. There are 15 residues in the CDR3. CDR1 SEHNR and CDR2 FQNEAQ come from the germline V gene (reference sequence). V lost 1 base and J lost 4; bases outside the gene matches: 7. Supplemented by reference TRBV7-9 and TRBJ2-7, the full variable domain reads DTGVSQNPRHKITKRGQNVTFRCDPISEHNRLYWYRQTLGQGPEFLTYFQNEAQLEKSRLLSDRFSAERPKGSFSTLEIQRTEQGDSAMYLCASSLGAGKFYEQYFGPGTRLTVT.

J is TRBJ2-3 and V is TRBV5-6; 7 bases match TRBD2. This CDR3 has 17 residues. In germline, CDR1 is SGHDT, CDR2 YYEEEE. V dropped 2 bases and J dropped 0; count of bases not matched to a gene: 9. The CDR3 DNA follows: TGTGCCAGCAGCTTACAGGAAGGCGGGGGAAGCACAGATACGCAGTATTTT. Amino acid sequence: CASSLQEGGGSTDTQYF.